This is a list of T cell receptor beta chains from one sample in a study of blood T cell repertoires in COVID-19. Sequencing used immunoSEQ multiplex PCR; TCRdb keeps in-frame clones, though not all of them. The table records a few hundred thousand clones, about 90% of them present only once. Sample: PBMCs or T cells enriched from blood (not recorded which). Receptors originate from a human donor in a cohort exposed to, infected with or recovered from COVID-19 (not recorded which). The donor label of this sample is uncertain. Each CDR3 is given with its conserved first and last residue. A D gene is named only where the DNA matches it firmly. A row's size may be missing; if present it is once, few, many or a size class.

V	J	size	D	CDR3	DNA
TRBV13	TRBJ2-5	once	TRBD1	CASSLRDRQETQYF	TGTGCCAGCAGCTTAAGGGACAGGCAAGAGACCCAGTACTTC
TRBV5-6	TRBJ2-6	NA	NA	CASSLVGRARSGANVLTF	TGTGCCAGCAGCTTGGTCGGCAGGGCACGGTCCGGGGCCAACGTCCTGACTTTC
TRBV29-1	TRBJ2-3	NA	NA	CSVDGQKFTDTQYF	TGCAGCGTTGACGGACAGAAATTCACAGATACGCAGTATTTT
TRBV30	TRBJ2-7	NA	TRBD1	CAWSSVGQGLSYEQYF	TGTGCCTGGAGCAGCGTGGGACAGGGCCTTTCCTACGAGCAGTACTTC
TRBV12-5	TRBJ2-5	NA	TRBD1	CASGLGGQQETQYF	TGTGCTAGTGGTTTGGGGGGACAGCAAGAGACCCAGTACTTC
TRBV29-1	TRBJ1-2	once	NA	CSVEGTAESHGYTF	TGCAGCGTTGAAGGGACTGCCGAAAGTCATGGCTACACCTTC
TRBV3-1/TRBV3-2	TRBJ1-2	NA	TRBD1	CASSPAAQGRNYGYTF	TGTGCCAGCAGCCCTGCCGCACAGGGGCGTAACTATGGCTACACCTTC
TRBV5-1	TRBJ1-1	NA	NA	CASSSGTNTEAFF	TGCGCCAGCAGCTCCGGGACTAACACTGAAGCTTTCTTT
TRBV9	TRBJ2-3	NA	NA	CASSPRLSTDTQYF	TGTGCCAGCAGCCCGAGACTCAGCACAGATACGCAGTATTTT
TRBV7-7	TRBJ2-5	NA	TRBD2	CASSLGLAETQYF	TGTGCCAGCAGCTTGGGACTAGCGGAGACCCAGTACTTC
TRBV6-5	TRBJ2-3	NA	TRBD1	CASRLGQGRDTQYF	TGTGCCAGCAGGTTGGGACAGGGTAGAGATACGCAGTATTTT
TRBV6-5	TRBJ1-5	NA	TRBD1	CASRGQVDQPQHF	TGTGCCAGCAGAGGACAGGTAGACCAGCCCCAGCATTTT
TRBV19	TRBJ1-4	NA	NA	CASSTPRDSTDEKLFF	TGTGCCAGTAGTACCCCTAGAGACAGTACGGATGAAAAACTGTTTTTT
TRBV10-3	TRBJ1-2	NA	TRBD1	CAISDGTGPWGYTF	TGTGCCATCAGTGATGGGACAGGGCCCTGGGGCTACACCTTC
TRBV9	TRBJ1-2	NA	NA	CASSVDLAGYGYTF	TGTGCCAGCAGCGTAGACCTCGCGGGCTATGGCTACACCTTC
TRBV19	TRBJ2-7	NA	TRBD2	CASSIGGGRGYEQYF	TGTGCCAGTAGTATAGGGGGGGGGAGAGGATACGAGCAGTACTTC
TRBV29-1	TRBJ1-1	NA	NA	CSVVVQENTEAFF	TGCAGCGTTGTCGTACAGGAAAACACTGAAGCTTTCTTT
TRBV11-2	TRBJ2-7	NA	TRBD1	CASSLMAGGVDEQYF	TGTGCCAGCAGCTTAATGGCAGGGGGCGTCGACGAGCAGTACTTC
TRBV20-1	TRBJ2-1	NA	NA	CSASRAGLDEQFF	TGCAGTGCTAGTCGGGCGGGCCTGGATGAGCAGTTCTTC
TRBV5-1	TRBJ2-2	NA	NA	CASSRSGTRGGELFF	TGCGCCAGCAGCCGGTCGGGAACCCGAGGCGGGGAGCTGTTTTTT
TRBV9	TRBJ1-3	NA	NA	CASSVSPVDTIYF	TGTGCCAGCAGCGTATCGCCAGTCGACACCATATATTTT
TRBV12-3/TRBV12-4	TRBJ2-5	NA	NA	CASSRDFKRTQYF	TGTGCCAGCAGCCGGGACTTCAAGAGGACCCAGTACTTC
TRBV6-1	TRBJ1-4	once	TRBD1	CASTDRDRDSPNEKLFF	TGTGCCAGCACTGATCGGGACAGGGACTCTCCTAATGAAAAACTGTTTTTT
TRBV7-9	TRBJ2-2	NA	NA	CASRGGNAGTGELFF	TGTGCCAGCCGAGGGGGTAATGCGGGCACCGGGGAGCTGTTTTTT
TRBV4-3	TRBJ1-1	NA	NA	CASSQERGFDTEAFF	TGCGCCAGCAGCCAAGAAAGAGGATTTGACACTGAAGCTTTCTTT